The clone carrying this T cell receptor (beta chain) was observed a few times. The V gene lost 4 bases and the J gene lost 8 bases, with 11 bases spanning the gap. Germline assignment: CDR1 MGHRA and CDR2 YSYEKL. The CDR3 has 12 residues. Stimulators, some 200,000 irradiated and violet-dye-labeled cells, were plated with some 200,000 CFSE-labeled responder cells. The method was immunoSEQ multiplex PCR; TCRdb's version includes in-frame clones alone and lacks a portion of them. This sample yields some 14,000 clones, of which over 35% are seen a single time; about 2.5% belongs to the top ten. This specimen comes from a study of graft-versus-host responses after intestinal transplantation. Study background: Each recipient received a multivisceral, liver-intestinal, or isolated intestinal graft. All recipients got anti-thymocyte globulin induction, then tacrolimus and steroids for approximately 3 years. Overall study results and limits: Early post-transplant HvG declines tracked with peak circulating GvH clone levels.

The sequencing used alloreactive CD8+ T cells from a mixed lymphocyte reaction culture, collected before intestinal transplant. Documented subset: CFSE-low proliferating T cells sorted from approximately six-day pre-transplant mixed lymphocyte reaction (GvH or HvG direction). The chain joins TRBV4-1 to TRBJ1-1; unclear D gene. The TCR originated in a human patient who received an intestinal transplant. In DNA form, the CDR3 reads TGCGCCAGCAGCCCGTCTGGAGGGGAAGCTTTCTTT. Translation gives CASSPSGGEAFF.